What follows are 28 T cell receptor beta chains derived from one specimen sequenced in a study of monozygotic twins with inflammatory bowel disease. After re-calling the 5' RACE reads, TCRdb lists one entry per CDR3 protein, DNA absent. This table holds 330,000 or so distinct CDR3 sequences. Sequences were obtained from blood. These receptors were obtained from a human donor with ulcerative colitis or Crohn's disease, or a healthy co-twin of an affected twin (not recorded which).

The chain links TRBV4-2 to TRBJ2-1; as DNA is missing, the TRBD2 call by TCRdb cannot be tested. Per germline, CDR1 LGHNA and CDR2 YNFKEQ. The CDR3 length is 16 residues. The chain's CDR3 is CASSHLGTSGTYEQFF.

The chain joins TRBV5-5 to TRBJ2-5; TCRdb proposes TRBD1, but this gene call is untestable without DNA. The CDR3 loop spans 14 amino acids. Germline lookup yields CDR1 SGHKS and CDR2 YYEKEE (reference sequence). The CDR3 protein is CASSFRTEQETQYF.

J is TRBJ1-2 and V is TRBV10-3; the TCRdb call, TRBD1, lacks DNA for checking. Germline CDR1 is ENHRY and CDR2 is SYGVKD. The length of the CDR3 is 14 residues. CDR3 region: CAITSGGSDYGYTF.

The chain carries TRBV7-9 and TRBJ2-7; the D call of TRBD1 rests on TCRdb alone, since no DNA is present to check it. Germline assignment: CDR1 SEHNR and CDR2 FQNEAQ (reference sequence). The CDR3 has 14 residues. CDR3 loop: CASSPGGSLDEQYF.

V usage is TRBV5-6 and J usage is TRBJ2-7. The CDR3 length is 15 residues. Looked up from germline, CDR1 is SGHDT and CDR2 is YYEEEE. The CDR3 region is CASSLGVGGAYEQYF.

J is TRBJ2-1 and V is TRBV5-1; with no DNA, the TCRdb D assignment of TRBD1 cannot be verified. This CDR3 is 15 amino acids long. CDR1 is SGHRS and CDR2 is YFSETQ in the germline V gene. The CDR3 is CASSLVRGSLNEQFF.

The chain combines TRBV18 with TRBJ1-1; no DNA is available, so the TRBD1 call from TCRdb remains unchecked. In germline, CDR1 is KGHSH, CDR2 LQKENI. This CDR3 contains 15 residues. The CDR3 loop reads CASLRTGGGRTEAFF.

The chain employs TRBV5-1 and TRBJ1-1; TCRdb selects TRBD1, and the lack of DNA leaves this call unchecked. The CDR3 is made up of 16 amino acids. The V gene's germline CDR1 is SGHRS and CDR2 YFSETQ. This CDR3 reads CASSLGLQGAYTEAFF. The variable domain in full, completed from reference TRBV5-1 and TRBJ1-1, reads KAGVTQTPRYLIKTRGQQVTLSCSPISGHRSVSWYQQTPGQGLQFLFEYFSETQRNKGNFPGRFSGRQFSNSRSEMNVSTLELGDSALYLCASSLGLQGAYTEAFFGQGTRLTVV.

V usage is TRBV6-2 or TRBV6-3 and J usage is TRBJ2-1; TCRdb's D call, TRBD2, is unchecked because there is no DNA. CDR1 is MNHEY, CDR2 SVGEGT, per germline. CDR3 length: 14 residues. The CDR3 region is CACSGGPSYNEQFF.

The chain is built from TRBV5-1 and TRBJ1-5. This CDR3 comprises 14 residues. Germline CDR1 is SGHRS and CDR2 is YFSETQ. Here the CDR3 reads CASSLEGGHTPQHF.

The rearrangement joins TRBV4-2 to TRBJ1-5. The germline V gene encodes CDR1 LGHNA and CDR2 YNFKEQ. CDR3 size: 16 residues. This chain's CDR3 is CASSQDLADFGQPQHF.

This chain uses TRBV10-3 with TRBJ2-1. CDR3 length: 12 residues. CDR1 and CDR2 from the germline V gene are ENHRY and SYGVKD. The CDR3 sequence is CAISESADPQFF.

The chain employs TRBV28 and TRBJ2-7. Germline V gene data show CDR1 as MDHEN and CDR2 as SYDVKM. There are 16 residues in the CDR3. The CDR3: CASSSSGLTPNYEQYF.

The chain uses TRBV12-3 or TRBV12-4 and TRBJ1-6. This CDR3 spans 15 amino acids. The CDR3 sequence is CASSSGGSYNSPLHF.

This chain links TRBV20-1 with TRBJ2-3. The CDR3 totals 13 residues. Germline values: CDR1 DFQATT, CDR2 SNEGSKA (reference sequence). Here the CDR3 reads CSATRLITNTQYF.

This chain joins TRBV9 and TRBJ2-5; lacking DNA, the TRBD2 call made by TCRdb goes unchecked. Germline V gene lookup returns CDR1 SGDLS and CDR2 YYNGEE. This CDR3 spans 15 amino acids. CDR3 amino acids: CASSVAGLAVETQYF.

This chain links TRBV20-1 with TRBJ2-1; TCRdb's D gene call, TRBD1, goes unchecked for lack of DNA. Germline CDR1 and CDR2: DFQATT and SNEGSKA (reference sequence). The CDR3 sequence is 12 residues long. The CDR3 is CSASQGGGEQFF.

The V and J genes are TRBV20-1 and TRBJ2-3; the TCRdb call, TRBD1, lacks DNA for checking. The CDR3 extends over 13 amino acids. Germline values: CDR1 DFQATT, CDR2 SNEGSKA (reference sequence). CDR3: CSAMTGWADTQYF.

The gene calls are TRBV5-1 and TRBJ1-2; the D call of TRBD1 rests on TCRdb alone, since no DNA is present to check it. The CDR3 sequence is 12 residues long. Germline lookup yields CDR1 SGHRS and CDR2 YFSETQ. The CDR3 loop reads CASSLGRDGYTF.

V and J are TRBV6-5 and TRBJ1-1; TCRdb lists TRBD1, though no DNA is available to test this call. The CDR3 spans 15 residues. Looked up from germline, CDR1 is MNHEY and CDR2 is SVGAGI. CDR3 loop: CASSYPRAGNTEAFF.

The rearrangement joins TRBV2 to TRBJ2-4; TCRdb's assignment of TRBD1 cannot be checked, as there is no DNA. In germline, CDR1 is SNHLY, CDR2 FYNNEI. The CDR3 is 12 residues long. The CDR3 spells CASSALPGLQYF.

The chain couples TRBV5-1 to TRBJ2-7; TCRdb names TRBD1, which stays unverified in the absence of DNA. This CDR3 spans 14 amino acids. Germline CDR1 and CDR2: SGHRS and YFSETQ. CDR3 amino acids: CASSFLSGTGEQYF.

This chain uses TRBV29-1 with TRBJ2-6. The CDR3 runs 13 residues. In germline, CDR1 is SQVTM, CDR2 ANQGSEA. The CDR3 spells CSVVDSGANVLTF.

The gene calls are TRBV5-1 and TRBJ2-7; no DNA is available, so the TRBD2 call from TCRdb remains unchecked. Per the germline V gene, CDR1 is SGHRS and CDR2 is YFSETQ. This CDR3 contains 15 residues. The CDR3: CAIPEAVTSSYEQYF.

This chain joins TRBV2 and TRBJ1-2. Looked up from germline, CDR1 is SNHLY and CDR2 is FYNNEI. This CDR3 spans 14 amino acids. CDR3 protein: CASSEGLGAYGYTF.

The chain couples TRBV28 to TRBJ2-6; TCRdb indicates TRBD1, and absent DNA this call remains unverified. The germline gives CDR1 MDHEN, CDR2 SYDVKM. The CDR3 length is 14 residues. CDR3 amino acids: CASSLQGGANVLTF. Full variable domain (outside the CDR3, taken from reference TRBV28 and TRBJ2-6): DVKVTQSSRYLVKRTGEKVFLECVQDMDHENMFWYRQDPGLGLRLIYFSYDVKMKEKGDIPEGYSVSREKKERFSLILESASTNQTSMYLCASSLQGGANVLTFGAGSRLTVL.

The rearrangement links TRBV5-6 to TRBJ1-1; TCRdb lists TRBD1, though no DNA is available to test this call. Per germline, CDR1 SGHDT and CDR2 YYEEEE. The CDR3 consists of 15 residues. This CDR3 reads CASSLLGTENTEAFF.

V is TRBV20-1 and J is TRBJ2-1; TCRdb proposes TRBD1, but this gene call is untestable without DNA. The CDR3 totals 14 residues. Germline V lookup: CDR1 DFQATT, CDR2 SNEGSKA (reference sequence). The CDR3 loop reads CSARSPREADEQFF.